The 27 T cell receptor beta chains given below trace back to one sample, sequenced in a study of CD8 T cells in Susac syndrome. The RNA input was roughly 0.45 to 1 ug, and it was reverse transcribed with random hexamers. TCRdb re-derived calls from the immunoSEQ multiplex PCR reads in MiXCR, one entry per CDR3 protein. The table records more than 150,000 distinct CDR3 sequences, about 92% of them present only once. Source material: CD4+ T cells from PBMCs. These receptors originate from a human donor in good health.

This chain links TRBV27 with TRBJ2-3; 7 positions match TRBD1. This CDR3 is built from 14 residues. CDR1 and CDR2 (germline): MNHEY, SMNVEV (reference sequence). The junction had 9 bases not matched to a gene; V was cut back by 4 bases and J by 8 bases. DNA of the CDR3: TGTGCCAGCAGTTCGACAGGGCCCATGGCTACGCAGTATTTT. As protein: CASSSTGPMATQYF.

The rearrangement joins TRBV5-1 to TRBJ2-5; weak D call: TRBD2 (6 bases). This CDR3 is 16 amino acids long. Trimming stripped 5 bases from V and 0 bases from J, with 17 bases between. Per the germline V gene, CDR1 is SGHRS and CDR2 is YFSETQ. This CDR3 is CASRSTGLSYQETQYF. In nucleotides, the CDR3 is TGCGCCAGCAGGTCGACGGGACTTTCGTACCAAGAGACCCAGTACTTC. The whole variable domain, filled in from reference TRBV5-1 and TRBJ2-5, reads KAGVTQTPRYLIKTRGQQVTLSCSPISGHRSVSWYQQTPGQGLQFLFEYFSETQRNKGNFPGRFSGRQFSNSRSEMNVSTLELGDSALYLCASRSTGLSYQETQYFGPGTRLLVL.

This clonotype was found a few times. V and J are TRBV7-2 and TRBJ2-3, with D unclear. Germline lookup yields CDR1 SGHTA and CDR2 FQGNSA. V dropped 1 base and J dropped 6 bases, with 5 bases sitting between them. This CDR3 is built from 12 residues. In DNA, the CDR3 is TGTGCCAGCAGCTTAGACGAGGATACGCAGTATTTT. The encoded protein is CASSLDEDTQYF.

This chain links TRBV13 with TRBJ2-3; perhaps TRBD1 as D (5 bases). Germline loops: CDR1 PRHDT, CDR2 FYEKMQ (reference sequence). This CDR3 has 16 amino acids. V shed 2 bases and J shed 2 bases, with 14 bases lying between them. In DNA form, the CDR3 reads TGTGCCAGCAGCTTAAGACCTAGGACAAACACAGATACGCAGTATTTT. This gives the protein CASSLRPRTNTDTQYF.

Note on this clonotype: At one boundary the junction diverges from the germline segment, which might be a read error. CDR3 in amino acids: CASSLDVGVTSF. The CDR3 nucleotides read TGTGCCAGCAGTTTAGATGTTGGCGTGACTAGCTTC. The chain joins TRBV28 to TRBJ2-7; TRBD2 is a possible D gene (6 bases). Per germline, CDR1 MDHEN and CDR2 SYDVKM. The CDR3 is 12 amino acids.

In nucleotides, the CDR3 is TGCGCCAGCAGCACCTCGGTGGGGGCTGGGGCCAACGTCCTGACTTTC. Translation gives CASSTSVGAGANVLTF. The rearrangement links TRBV5-1 to TRBJ2-6, with D perhaps matching TRBD1 or TRBD2 (5 bases each). Trimming shortened V by 4 bases and J by 2 bases, and 13 bases separated the two germline ends. CDR3 size: 16 residues. Germline V lookup: CDR1 SGHRS, CDR2 YFSETQ.

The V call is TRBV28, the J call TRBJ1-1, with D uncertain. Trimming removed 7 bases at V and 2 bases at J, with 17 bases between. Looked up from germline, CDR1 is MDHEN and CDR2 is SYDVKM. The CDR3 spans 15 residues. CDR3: CASILGAAGNTEAFF. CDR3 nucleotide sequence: TGTGCCAGCATCCTGGGAGCGGCAGGCAACACTGAAGCTTTCTTT.

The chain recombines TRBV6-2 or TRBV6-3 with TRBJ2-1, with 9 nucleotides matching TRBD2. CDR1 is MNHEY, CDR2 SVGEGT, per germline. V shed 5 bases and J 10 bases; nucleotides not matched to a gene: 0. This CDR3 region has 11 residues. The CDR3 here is CASSSGREQFF. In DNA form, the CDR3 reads TGTGCCAGCAGTAGCGGGAGGGAGCAGTTCTTC.

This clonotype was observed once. The CDR3 DNA sequence: TGCAGTGCTAGGGAACTACAGTACAATGAGCAGTTCTTC. This sequence encodes CSARELQYNEQFF. The rearrangement joins TRBV20-1 to TRBJ2-1, with unresolved D. The CDR3 totals 13 residues. V lost 3 bases and J lost 4, with 10 bases in between. The germline gives CDR1 DFQATT, CDR2 SNEGSKA (reference sequence).

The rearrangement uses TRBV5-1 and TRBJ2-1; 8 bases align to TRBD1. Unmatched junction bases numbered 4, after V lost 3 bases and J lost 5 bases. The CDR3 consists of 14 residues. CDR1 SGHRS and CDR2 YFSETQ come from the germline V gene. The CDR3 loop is CASSSQGANNEQFF. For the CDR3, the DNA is TGCGCCAGCAGCTCGCAGGGGGCCAACAATGAGCAGTTCTTC.

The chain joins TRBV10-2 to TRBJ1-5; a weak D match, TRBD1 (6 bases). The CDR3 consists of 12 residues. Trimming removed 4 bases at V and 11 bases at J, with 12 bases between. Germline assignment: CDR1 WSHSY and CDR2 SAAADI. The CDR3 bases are TGCGCCAGCAGTGGGGGGGCGGTGGCCCAGCATTTT. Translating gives CASSGGAVAQHF.

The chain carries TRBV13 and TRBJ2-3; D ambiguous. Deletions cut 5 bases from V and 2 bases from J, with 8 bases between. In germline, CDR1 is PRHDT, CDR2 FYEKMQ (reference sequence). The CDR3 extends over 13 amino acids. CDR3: CASSLRFTDTQYF. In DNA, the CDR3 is TGTGCCAGCAGCCTCAGGTTCACAGATACGCAGTATTTT.

The CDR3 sequence is CASSRQGSTDTQYF. The CDR3 DNA is TGTGCCAGCAGCCGTCAGGGAAGCACAGATACGCAGTATTTT. The chain employs TRBV14 and TRBJ2-3, with D possibly matching TRBD1 (5 bases). Germline assignment: CDR1 SGHDN and CDR2 FVKESK. V lost 4 bases and J 0 bases, leaving 8 bases between the germline ends. The CDR3 runs 14 residues.

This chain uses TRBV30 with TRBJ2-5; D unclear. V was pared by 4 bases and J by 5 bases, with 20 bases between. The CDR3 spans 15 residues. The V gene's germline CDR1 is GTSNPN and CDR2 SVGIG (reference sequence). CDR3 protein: CAWTESAGIGETQYF. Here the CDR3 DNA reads TGTGCCTGGACCGAATCCGCCGGAATCGGGGAGACCCAGTACTTC.

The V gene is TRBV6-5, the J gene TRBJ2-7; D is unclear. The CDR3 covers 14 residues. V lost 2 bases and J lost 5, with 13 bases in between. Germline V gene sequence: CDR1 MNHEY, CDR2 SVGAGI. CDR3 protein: CASSYSPLRNEQYF. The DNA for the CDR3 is TGTGCCAGCAGTTACAGCCCCCTTAGGAACGAGCAGTACTTC.

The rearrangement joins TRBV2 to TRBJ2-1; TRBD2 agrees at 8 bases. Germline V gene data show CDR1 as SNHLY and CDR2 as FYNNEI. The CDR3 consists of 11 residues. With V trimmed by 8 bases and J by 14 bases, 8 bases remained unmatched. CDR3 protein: CASGVSGIKFF. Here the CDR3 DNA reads TGTGCCAGCGGTGTTAGCGGGATAAAGTTCTTC.

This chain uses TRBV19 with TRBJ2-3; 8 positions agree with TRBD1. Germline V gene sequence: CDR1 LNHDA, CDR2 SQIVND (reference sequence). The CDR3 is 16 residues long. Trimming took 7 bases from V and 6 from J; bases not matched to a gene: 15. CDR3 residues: CASTRGPGQGSDTQYF. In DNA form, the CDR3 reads TGTGCCAGTACCCGAGGGCCTGGACAGGGTTCGGATACGCAGTATTTT.

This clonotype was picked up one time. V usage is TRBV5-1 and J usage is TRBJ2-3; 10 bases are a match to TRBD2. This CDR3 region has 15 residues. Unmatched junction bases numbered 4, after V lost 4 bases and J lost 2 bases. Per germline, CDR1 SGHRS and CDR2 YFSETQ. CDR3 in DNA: TGCGCCAGCAGCCCCGGGACTAGCGACACAGATACGCAGTATTTT. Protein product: CASSPGTSDTDTQYF.

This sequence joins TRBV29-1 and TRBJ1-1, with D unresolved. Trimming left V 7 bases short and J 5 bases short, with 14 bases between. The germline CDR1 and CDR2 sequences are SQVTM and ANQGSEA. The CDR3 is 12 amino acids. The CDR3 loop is CSADPVGTEAFF. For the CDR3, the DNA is TGCAGCGCTGACCCAGTGGGGACTGAAGCTTTCTTT.

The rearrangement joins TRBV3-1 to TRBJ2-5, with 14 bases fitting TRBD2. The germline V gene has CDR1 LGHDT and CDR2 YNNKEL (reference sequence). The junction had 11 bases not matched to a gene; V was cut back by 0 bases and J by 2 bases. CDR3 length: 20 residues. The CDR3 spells CASSQDAGRGTSGRQETQYF. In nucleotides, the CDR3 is TGTGCCAGCAGCCAAGATGCGGGCCGCGGGACTAGCGGGAGACAAGAGACCCAGTACTTC.

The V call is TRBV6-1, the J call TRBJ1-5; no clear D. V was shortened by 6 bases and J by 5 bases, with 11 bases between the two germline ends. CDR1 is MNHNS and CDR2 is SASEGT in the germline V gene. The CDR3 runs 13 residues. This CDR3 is CASRRDFDQPQHF. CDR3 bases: TGTGCCAGCAGAAGGGATTTTGATCAGCCCCAGCATTTT.

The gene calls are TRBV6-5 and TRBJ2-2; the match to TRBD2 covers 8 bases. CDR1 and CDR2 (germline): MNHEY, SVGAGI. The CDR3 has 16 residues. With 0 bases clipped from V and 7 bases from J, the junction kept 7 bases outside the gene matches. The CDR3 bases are TGTGCCAGCAGTTACTCGCATAGCGGGGTTGACGGGGAGCTGTTTTTT. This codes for CASSYSHSGVDGELFF.

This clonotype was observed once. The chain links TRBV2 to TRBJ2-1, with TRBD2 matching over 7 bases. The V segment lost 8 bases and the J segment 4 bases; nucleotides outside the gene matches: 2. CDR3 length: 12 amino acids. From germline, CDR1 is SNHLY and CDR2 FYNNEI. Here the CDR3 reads CASAGDYNEQFF. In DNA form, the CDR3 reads TGTGCCAGCGCGGGAGATTACAATGAGCAGTTCTTC.

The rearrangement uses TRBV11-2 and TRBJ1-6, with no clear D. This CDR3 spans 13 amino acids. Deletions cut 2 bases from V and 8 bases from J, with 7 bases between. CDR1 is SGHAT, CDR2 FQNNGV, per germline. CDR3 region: CASSLNGDSPLHF. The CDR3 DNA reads TGTGCCAGCAGCTTAAACGGGGATTCACCCCTCCACTTT.

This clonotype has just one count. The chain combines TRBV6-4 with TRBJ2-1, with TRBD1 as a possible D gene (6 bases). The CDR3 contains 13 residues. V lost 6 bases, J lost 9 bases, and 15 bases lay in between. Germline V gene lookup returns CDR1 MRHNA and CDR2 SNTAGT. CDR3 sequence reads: CASSPTGTGEQFF. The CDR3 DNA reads TGTGCCAGCAGCCCAACAGGGACCGGTGAGCAGTTCTTC.

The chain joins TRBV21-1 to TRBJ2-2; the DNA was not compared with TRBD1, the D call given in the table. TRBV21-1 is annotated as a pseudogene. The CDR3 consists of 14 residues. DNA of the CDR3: TGTGCCAGCAAAGAGGGGCTCCCCGGCGGGGAGCTGTTTTTT. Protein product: CASKEGLPGGELFF.

The CDR3 reads CASSLRDRVYEQYF. CDR3 DNA: TGTGCCAGCAGCCTACGGGACAGGGTCTACGAGCAGTACTTC. The rearrangement joins TRBV7-9 to TRBJ2-7; 9 nucleotides line up with TRBD1. The CDR3 is 14 amino acids. CDR1 and CDR2 from the germline V gene are SEHNR and FQNEAQ (reference sequence). The V segment lost 5 bases and the J segment 3 bases; nucleotides outside the gene matches: 5.